These 5 T cell receptor beta chains came from one sample sequenced in a study of cytomegalovirus exposure and HLA in healthy donors. This PCR relied on a set of 60 Vbeta primers and 13 Jbeta primers. TCRdb's table, derived via immunoSEQ multiplex PCR, lists solely in-frame clones and lacks some. The sample includes around 150,000 clones, about three quarters seen only once; the top ten take just under 1%. The sequenced material came from PBMCs. Source of these receptors: a woman between 50 and 59 years old in good health and CMV-seropositive.

The chain employs TRBV5-1 and TRBJ2-1, with 11 bases lining up with TRBD2. Germline trimming cut 0 bases from V and 4 bases from J; bases unmatched to any gene: 0. Germline CDR1 is SGHRS and CDR2 is YFSETQ. The CDR3 is made up of 15 amino acids. CDR3 amino acids: CASSLGTSGYNEQFF. The CDR3 coding sequence is TGCGCCAGCAGCTTGGGGACTAGCGGGTACAATGAGCAGTTCTTC.

This chain connects TRBV9 to TRBJ2-2; TRBD2 matches at 11 bases. This CDR3 is built from 18 residues. V lost 4 bases to trimming and J lost 0 bases; unmatched junction nucleotides: 8. Germline loops: CDR1 SGDLS, CDR2 YYNGEE. The CDR3: CASSLRTSGLSNTGELFF. CDR3 in DNA: TGTGCCAGCAGCTTGCGGACTAGCGGGCTATCGAACACCGGGGAGCTGTTTTTT.

This chain uses TRBV7-2 with TRBJ2-3, with 9 bases matching TRBD2. The V segment lost 1 base and the J segment 3 bases; nucleotides outside the gene matches: 5. The germline V gene has CDR1 SGHTA and CDR2 FQGNSA. The CDR3 has 16 residues. CDR3 region: CASSLGRGGRTDTQYF. CDR3 DNA sequence: TGTGCCAGCAGCTTAGGGCGGGGGGGAAGGACAGATACGCAGTATTTT.

This chain links TRBV6-1 with TRBJ1-1; D unresolved. Germline CDR1 reads MNHNS; CDR2 reads SASEGT. The CDR3 has 13 residues. Trimming removed 10 bases from V and 2 bases from J, with 14 bases in between. CDR3 in amino acids: CATQQGSNTEAFF. For the CDR3, the DNA is TGTGCCACTCAGCAAGGGAGCAACACTGAAGCTTTCTTT.

The chain is built from TRBV7-9 and TRBJ1-2; no clear D. Trimming took 5 bases from V and 13 from J, leaving 17 bases between them. The CDR3 loop spans 12 amino acids. Germline-derived CDR1 and CDR2 are SEHNR and FQNEAQ (reference sequence). This CDR3 reads CASSLPRRPITF. The CDR3 DNA sequence: TGTGCCAGCAGCCTCCCGCGCCGCCCTATCACCTTC.